These 18 T cell receptor beta chains originate from one sample sequenced in a study of cytomegalovirus exposure and HLA in healthy donors. A multiplex PCR was run with 60 Vbeta primers and 13 Jbeta primers. Generated by immunoSEQ multiplex PCR, the TCRdb table keeps only in-frame clones and is missing some. The sample lists 81,000 or so clones, about four fifths occurring once. Sequenced material: PBMCs. Receptors originate from a man in his sixties in good health and CMV-seronegative.

The chain couples TRBV19 to TRBJ1-2; the D gene is possibly TRBD1 (5 bases). Germline values: CDR1 LNHDA, CDR2 SQIVND (reference sequence). The CDR3 has 15 amino acids. V was pared by 5 bases and J by 4 bases, with 17 bases between. The CDR3 nucleotides read TGTGCCAGTAGTTTCGGACATGGGAGGTCCTATGGCTACACCTTC. It codes for CASSFGHGRSYGYTF. The full variable domain, with the rest looked up from reference TRBV19 and TRBJ1-2, is DGGITQSPKYLFRKEGQNVTLSCEQNLNHDAMYWYRQDPGQGLRLIYYSQIVNDFQKGDIAEGYSVSREKKESFPLTVTSAQKNPTAFYLCASSFGHGRSYGYTFGSGTRLTVV.

The chain employs TRBV7-9 and TRBJ1-1; 7 bases fit TRBD1. Germline CDR1 and CDR2: SEHNR and FQNEAQ (reference sequence). The V gene end was trimmed by 1 base and the J gene end by 7 bases; junction bases not matched to a gene: 12. The CDR3 consists of 16 residues. The CDR3 region has the DNA TGTGCCAGCAGCTTAGGCTCCGCGACAGGGAGAGGTGAAGCTTTCTTT. This translates into CASSLGSATGRGEAFF.

V usage is TRBV6-1 and J usage is TRBJ1-6; 8 bases are shared with TRBD1. The ends lost 2 bases at V and 10 bases at J; junction bases unmatched: 4. The V gene's germline CDR1 is MNHNS and CDR2 SASEGT. CDR3 size: 14 residues. Written as DNA, the CDR3 is TGTGCCAGCAGTGAAACGGACAGGGTCTCACCCCTCCACTTT. Protein product: CASSETDRVSPLHF.

The J gene is TRBJ1-3, the V gene TRBV30; the D gene is possibly TRBD1 (6 bases). This CDR3 is built from 14 residues. V lost 2 bases and J lost 1, with 9 bases in between. Germline V gene lookup returns CDR1 GTSNPN and CDR2 SVGIG (reference sequence). The CDR3 DNA sequence: TGTGCCTGGAGTAGCAGGGGATCTGGAAACACCATATATTTT. Its translation: CAWSSRGSGNTIYF.

This clone has more than one count but fewer than ten. This chain uses TRBV18 with TRBJ1-1; 7 bases align to TRBD1. The V and J ends lost 3 bases and 5 bases, in that order; junction bases with no gene match: 3. Germline V gives CDR1 KGHSH, CDR2 LQKENI. The CDR3 covers 13 residues. CDR3 coding DNA: TGTGCCAGCTCACCGGGACAGAGTACTGAAGCTTTCTTT. As protein: CASSPGQSTEAFF.

In its sample, this clone was seen once. Written as DNA, the CDR3 is TGTGCCTGGTCGCCGGGGGGCAATGGGATCTATGGCTACACCTTC. Protein sequence: CAWSPGGNGIYGYTF. J is TRBJ1-2 and V is TRBV30; maybe TRBD1 (6 bases). From germline, CDR1 is GTSNPN and CDR2 SVGIG (reference sequence). Between the trimmed V and J ends, which lost 5 bases and 4 bases, there was a span of 20 bases. This CDR3 region has 15 residues.

V gene TRBV19 combines with J gene TRBJ2-1; 11 bases are shared with TRBD2. Germline loops: CDR1 LNHDA, CDR2 SQIVND (reference sequence). This CDR3 is 14 amino acids long. Losses at the gene ends were 7 bases for V and 8 bases for J; bases not matched to a gene: 7. Written as DNA, the CDR3 is TGTGCCAGTAAAAATAGCGGGGGGGCGTATGAGCAGTTCTTC. Its protein is CASKNSGGAYEQFF.

This chain connects TRBV2 to TRBJ2-2; possibly TRBD2 for D (5 bases). Germline V gene lookup returns CDR1 SNHLY and CDR2 FYNNEI. The V end lost 6 bases, the J end lost 4 bases, and 12 bases lay between the germline ends. This CDR3 has 14 residues. The CDR3 coding sequence is TGTGCCAGCAGACGGAGCGGCCTCACCGGGGAGCTGTTTTTT. As protein: CASRRSGLTGELFF.

The chain recombines TRBV30 with TRBJ1-4; the D is unclear. Trimming removed 0 bases from V and 5 bases from J, with 13 bases in between. CDR1 GTSNPN and CDR2 SVGIG come from the germline V gene (reference sequence). This CDR3 has 15 amino acids. CDR3 DNA: TGTGCCTGGAGTGTTGGAGGCGGCAGAAATGAAAAACTGTTTTTT. Protein: CAWSVGGGRNEKLFF.

This clone has a handful of counts. The chain joins TRBV19 to TRBJ1-6; D possibly corresponds to TRBD1 (5 bases). The CDR3 has 15 residues. V lost 4 bases and J lost 7, with 14 bases in between. Germline CDR1 and CDR2: LNHDA and SQIVND (reference sequence). The CDR3 region is CASSKRDFGNSPLHF. CDR3 in DNA: TGTGCCAGTAGTAAACGGGACTTTGGAAATTCACCCCTCCACTTT. Filled out from reference TRBV19 and TRBJ1-6, the complete variable domain reads DGGITQSPKYLFRKEGQNVTLSCEQNLNHDAMYWYRQDPGQGLRLIYYSQIVNDFQKGDIAEGYSVSREKKESFPLTVTSAQKNPTAFYLCASSKRDFGNSPLHFGNGTRLTVT.

The table lists this clone with a few counts. The chain has TRBV5-6 and TRBJ1-6, with D unresolved. Germline V lookup: CDR1 SGHDT, CDR2 YYEEEE. This CDR3 is built from 13 residues. Between the trimmed V and J ends, which lost 3 bases and 8 bases, there was a span of 9 bases. The CDR3 sequence: CASSSYMDSPLHF. The CDR3 DNA reads TGTGCCAGCAGCTCGTACATGGATTCACCCCTCCACTTT.

V gene TRBV6-5 combines with J gene TRBJ1-2; D possibly corresponds to TRBD1 (5 bases). Trimming pared 0 bases from V and 7 bases from J, leaving 9 bases between. The germline gives CDR1 MNHEY, CDR2 SVGAGI. CDR3 length: 13 residues. The DNA for the CDR3 is TGTGCCAGCAGTTACTCGGCAGGGCTTGGCTACACCTTC. It codes for CASSYSAGLGYTF.

The V gene is TRBV5-1, the J gene TRBJ2-5, with 10 bases lining up with TRBD2. V trimming: 5 bases; J trimming: 0 bases; junction bases outside the gene matches: 4. CDR1 is SGHRS, CDR2 YFSETQ, per germline. The CDR3 spans 15 residues. The DNA of the CDR3 is TGCGCCAGCAGGCTAGCGGGGGCCTACCAAGAGACCCAGTACTTC. Protein: CASRLAGAYQETQYF.

This clone was counted a single time. One end of the junction is discordant with germline, which a read error may explain. This rearrangement joins TRBV7-9 to TRBJ2-3; D perhaps matches TRBD1 (5 bases). The CDR3 runs 12 residues. Germline V gene lookup returns CDR1 SEHNR and CDR2 FQNEAQ (reference sequence). The CDR3 DNA reads TGTTCCAGCAGTTCCTTGGGGCATACGCAGTATTTT. Its protein product is CSSSSLGHTQYF.

This clone was recorded once. The gene calls are TRBV27 and TRBJ2-3; 9 bases are shared with TRBD2. This CDR3 has 16 residues. Germline V lookup: CDR1 MNHEY, CDR2 SMNVEV (reference sequence). J was trimmed by 6 bases and V by 6 bases; bases with no gene match: 13. The CDR3 sequence is CASRITSRGGLDTQYF. The CDR3, as DNA: TGTGCCAGCAGGATCACTTCGCGGGGGGGCCTCGATACGCAGTATTTT.

This clone showed up just a few times. The CDR3 region has the DNA TGTGCCAGCAGTTACGACAGGGACTACGAGCAGTACTTC. Residues: CASSYDRDYEQYF. The rearrangement links TRBV6-5 to TRBJ2-7, with TRBD1 identical over 7 bases. The length of the CDR3 is 13 residues. Germline loops: CDR1 MNHEY, CDR2 SVGAGI. Unmatched junction bases numbered 1, after V lost 2 bases and J lost 3 bases.

CDR3 loop: CATGLLNTEAFF. The CDR3 DNA is TGTGCCACCGGACTGTTGAACACTGAAGCTTTCTTT. This rearrangement joins TRBV28 to TRBJ1-1; D unclear. Deletions cut 10 bases from V and 0 bases from J, with 9 bases between. There are 12 residues in the CDR3. Germline CDR1 and CDR2: MDHEN and SYDVKM.

The chain uses TRBV19 and TRBJ2-2, with 14 bases aligning to TRBD2. The junction had 5 bases not matched to a gene; V was cut back by 6 bases and J by 5 bases. This CDR3 spans 16 amino acids. Germline V lookup: CDR1 LNHDA, CDR2 SQIVND (reference sequence). CDR3: CASRGLAGERTGELFF. The CDR3 region has the DNA TGTGCCAGTAGGGGACTAGCGGGGGAGAGGACCGGGGAGCTGTTTTTT.